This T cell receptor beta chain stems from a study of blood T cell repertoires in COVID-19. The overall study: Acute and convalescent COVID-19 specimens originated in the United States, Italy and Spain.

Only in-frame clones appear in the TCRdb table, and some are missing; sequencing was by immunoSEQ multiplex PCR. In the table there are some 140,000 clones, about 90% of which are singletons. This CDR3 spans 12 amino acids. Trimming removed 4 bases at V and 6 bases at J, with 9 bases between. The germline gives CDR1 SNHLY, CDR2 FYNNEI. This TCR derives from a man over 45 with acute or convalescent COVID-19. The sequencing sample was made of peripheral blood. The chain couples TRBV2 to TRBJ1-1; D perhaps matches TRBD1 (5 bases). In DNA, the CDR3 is TGTGCCAGCAGTGGACAGCACGCTGAAGCTTTCTTT. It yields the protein CASSGQHAEAFF. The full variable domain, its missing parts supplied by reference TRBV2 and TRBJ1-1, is EPEVTQTPSHQVTQMGQEVILRCVPISNHLYFYWYRQILGQKVEFLVSFYNNEISEKSEIFDDQFSVERPDGSNFTLKIRSTKLEDSAMYFCASSGQHAEAFFGQGTRLTVV.